This paragraph covers one TCR beta chain sequence. What it recognizes is unknown. A CD45RO-CCR7+CD27+CD95- profile was what naive CD8+ T cells displayed. cDNA libraries for TRB were generated by 5' RACE incorporating UMI labels. TCRdb reanalyzed the 5' RACE reads and collapses them to one entry per CDR3 protein, without DNA. This repertoire includes some 140,000 distinct CDR3 sequences. The data belong to a study of CXCR3-negative and CXCR3-positive naive CD8 T cells. Points from the study as a whole: Relative to CXCR3-negative naive cells, CXCR3-positive naive cells had more hydrophobic TRB CDR3s. The study found comparably high diversity in both naive subsets and much lower diversity in memory CD8+ cells.

This CDR3 is built from 15 residues. Germline loops: CDR1 SEHNR, CDR2 FQNEAQ (reference sequence). Material: naive CXCR3+ CD8+ T cells from blood. Subset reported: CD45RO-CCR7+CD27+CD95- naive CD8+ T cells expressing CXCR3 (TNR3+). This chain joins TRBV7-9 and TRBJ1-2. This TCR was sampled from a human donor in good health. Some clones in this sample may be carry-over from other donors' samples. This chain's CDR3 is CASSLAAGLGYGYTF. Complete variable domain (other parts from reference TRBV7-9 and TRBJ1-2): DTGVSQNPRHKITKRGQNVTFRCDPISEHNRLYWYRQTLGQGPEFLTYFQNEAQLEKSRLLSDRFSAERPKGSFSTLEIQRTEQGDSAMYLCASSLAAGLGYGYTFGSGTRLTVV.